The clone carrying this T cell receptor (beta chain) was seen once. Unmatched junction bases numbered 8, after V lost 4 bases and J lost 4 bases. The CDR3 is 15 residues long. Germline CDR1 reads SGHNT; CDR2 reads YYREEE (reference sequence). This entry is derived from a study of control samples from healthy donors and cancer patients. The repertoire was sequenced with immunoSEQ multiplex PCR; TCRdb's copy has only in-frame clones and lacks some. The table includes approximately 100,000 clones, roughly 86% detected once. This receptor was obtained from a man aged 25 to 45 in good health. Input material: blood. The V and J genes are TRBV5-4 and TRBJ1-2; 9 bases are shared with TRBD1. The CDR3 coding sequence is TGTGCCAGCAGCCTGGGGACAGGGTTAACCTATGGCTACACCTTC. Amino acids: CASSLGTGLTYGYTF.